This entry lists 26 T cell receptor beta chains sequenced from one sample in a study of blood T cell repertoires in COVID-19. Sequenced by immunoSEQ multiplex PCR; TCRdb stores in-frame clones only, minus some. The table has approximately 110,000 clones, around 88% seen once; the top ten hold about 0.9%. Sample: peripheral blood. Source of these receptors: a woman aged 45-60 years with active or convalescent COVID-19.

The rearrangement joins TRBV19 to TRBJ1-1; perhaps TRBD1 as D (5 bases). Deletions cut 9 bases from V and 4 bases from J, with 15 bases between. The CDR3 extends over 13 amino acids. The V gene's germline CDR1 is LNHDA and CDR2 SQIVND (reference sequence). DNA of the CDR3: TGTGCCAGCCAGGGATTGTCGTTCACTGAAGCTTTCTTT. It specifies CASQGLSFTEAFF.

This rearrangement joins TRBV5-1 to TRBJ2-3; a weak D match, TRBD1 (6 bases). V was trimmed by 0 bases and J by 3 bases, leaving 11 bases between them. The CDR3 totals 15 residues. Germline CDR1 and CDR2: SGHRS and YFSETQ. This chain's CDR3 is CASSLVGQPTDTQYF. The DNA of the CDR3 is TGCGCCAGCAGCTTGGTTGGACAGCCTACAGATACGCAGTATTTT.

CDR3 nucleotide sequence: TGTGCCAGCAGCCATTCTAGCGGGAGGTCGGTAGACAACGAGCAGTACTTC. Translated: CASSHSSGRSVDNEQYF. This chain links TRBV7-3 with TRBJ2-7, with 11 bases matching TRBD2. Germline CDR1 SGHTA, CDR2 FQGTGA. This CDR3 has 17 residues. V dropped 5 bases and J dropped 5; count of bases not matched to a gene: 14.

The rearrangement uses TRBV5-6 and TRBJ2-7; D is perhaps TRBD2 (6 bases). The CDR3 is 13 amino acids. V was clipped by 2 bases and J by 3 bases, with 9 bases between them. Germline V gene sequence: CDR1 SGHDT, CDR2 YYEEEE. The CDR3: CASSFGGGYEQYF. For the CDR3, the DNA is TGTGCCAGCAGCTTTGGGGGAGGCTACGAGCAGTACTTC.

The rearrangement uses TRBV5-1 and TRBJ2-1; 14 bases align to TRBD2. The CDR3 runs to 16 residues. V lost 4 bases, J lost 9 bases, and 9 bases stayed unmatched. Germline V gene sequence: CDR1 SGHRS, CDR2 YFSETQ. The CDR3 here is CASSNPTSGRVGEQFF. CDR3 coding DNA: TGCGCCAGCAGCAACCCGACTAGCGGGAGGGTGGGTGAGCAGTTCTTC.

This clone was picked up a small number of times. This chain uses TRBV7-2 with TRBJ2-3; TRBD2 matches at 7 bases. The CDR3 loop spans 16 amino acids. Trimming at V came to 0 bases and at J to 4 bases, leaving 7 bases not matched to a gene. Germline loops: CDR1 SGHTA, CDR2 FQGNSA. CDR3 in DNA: TGTGCCAGCAGCTTAGCCCAGACTAGCCATGCAGATACGCAGTATTTT. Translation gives CASSLAQTSHADTQYF. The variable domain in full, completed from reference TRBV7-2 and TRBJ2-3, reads GAGVSQSPSNKVTEKGKDVELRCDPISGHTALYWYRQSLGQGLEFLIYFQGNSAPDKSGLPSDRFSAERTGGSVSTLTIQRTQQEDSAVYLCASSLAQTSHADTQYFGPGTRLTVL.

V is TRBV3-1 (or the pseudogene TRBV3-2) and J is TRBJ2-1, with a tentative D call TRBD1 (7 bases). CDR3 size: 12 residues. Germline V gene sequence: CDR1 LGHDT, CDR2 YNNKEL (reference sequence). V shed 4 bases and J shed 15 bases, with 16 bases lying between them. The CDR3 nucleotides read TGTGCCAGCAGCCCTGAGGGGGGACAGCCGTTCTTC. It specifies CASSPEGGQPFF.

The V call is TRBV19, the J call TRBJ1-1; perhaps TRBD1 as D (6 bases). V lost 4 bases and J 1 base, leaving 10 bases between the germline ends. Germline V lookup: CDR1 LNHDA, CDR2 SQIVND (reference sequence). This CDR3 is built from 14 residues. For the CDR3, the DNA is TGTGCCAGTAGTAGGGACAAACGGAACACTGAAGCTTTCTTT. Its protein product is CASSRDKRNTEAFF.

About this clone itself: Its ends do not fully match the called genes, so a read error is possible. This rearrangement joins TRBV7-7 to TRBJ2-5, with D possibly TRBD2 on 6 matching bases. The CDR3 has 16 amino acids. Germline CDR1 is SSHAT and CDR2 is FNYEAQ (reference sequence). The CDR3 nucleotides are TGTGCTAGCAGCTTAGGAGTTGGGGGGATCCAAGAGACCCAGTACTTC. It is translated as CASSLGVGGIQETQYF.

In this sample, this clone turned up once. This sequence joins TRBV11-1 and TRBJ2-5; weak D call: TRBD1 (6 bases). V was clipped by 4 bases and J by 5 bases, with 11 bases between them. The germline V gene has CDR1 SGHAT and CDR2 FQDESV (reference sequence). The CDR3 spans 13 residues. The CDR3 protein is CASSSGVRETQYF. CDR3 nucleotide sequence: TGTGCCAGCAGCTCAGGGGTACGGGAGACCCAGTACTTC.

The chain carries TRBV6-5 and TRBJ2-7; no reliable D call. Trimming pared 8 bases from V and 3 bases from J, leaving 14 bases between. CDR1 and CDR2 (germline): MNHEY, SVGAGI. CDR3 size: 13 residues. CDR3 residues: CASPRDSSYEQYF. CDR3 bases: TGTGCCAGCCCAAGAGACTCCAGCTACGAGCAGTACTTC.

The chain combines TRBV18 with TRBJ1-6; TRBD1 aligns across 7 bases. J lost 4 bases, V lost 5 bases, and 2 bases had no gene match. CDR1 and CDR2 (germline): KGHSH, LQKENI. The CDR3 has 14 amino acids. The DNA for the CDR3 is TGTGCCAGCTCAGTGGGACAGTATAATTCACCCCTCCACTTT. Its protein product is CASSVGQYNSPLHF. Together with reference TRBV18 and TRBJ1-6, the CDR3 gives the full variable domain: NAGVMQNPRHLVRRRGQEARLRCSPMKGHSHVYWYRQLPEEGLKFMVYLQKENIIDESGMPKERFSAEFPKEGPSILRIQQVVRGDSAAYFCASSVGQYNSPLHFGNGTRLTVT.

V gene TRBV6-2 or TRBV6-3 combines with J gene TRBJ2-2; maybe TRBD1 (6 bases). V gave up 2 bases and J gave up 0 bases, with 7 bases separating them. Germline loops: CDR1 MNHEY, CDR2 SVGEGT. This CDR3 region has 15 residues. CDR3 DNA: TGTGCCAGCAGTTACGGGGGCTCGAACACCGGGGAGCTGTTTTTT. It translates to CASSYGGSNTGELFF.

DNA for the CDR3: TGTGCCAGCAGCTTTCACGCGGGTGAGCAGTTCTTC. Translating it yields CASSFHAGEQFF. The J gene is TRBJ2-1, the V gene TRBV7-2; tentative D call: TRBD2 (5 bases). Germline V gene sequence: CDR1 SGHTA, CDR2 FQGNSA. The CDR3 consists of 12 residues. V shed 3 bases and J shed 9 bases, with 9 bases lying between them.

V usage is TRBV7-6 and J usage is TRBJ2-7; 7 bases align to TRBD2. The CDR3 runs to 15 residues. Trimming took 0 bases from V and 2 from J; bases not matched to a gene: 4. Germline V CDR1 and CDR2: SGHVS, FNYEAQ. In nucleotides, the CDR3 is TGTGCCAGCAGCTTAGCAGGCGGGAGCGCCTACGAGCAGTACTTC. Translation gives CASSLAGGSAYEQYF.

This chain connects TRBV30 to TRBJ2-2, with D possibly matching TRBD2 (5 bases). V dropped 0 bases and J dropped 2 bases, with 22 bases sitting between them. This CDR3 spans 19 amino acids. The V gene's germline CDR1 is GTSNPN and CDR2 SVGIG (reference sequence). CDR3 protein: CAWSVLNFRDGVNTGELFF. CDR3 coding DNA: TGTGCCTGGAGTGTACTGAATTTCAGAGACGGGGTAAACACCGGGGAGCTGTTTTTT.

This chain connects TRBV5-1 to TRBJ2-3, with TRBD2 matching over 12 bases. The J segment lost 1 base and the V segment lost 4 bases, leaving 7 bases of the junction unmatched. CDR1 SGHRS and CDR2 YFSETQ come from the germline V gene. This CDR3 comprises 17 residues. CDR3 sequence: CASSAGGLAGGTDTQYF. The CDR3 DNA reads TGCGCCAGCAGCGCGGGGGGACTAGCGGGCGGCACAGATACGCAGTATTTT. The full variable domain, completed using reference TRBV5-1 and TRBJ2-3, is KAGVTQTPRYLIKTRGQQVTLSCSPISGHRSVSWYQQTPGQGLQFLFEYFSETQRNKGNFPGRFSGRQFSNSRSEMNVSTLELGDSALYLCASSAGGLAGGTDTQYFGPGTRLTVL.

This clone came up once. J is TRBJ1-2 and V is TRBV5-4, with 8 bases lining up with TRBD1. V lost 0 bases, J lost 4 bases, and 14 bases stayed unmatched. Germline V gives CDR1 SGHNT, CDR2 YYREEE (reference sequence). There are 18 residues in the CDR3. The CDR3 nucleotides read TGTGCCAGCAGCTTGGGGAATCCCTCCCAGGGGGCGCTCTATGGCTACACCTTC. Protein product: CASSLGNPSQGALYGYTF. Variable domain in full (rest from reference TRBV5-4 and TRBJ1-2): ETGVTQSPTHLIKTRGQQVTLRCSSQSGHNTVSWYQQALGQGPQFIFQYYREEENGRGNFPPRFSGLQFPNYSSELNVNALELDDSALYLCASSLGNPSQGALYGYTFGSGTRLTVV.

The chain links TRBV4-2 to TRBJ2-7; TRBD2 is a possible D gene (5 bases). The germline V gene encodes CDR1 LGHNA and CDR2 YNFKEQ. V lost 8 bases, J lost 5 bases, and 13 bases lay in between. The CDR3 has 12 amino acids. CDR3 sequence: CASRGNYHEQYF. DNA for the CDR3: TGTGCCAGCCGGGGAAACTACCACGAGCAGTACTTC.

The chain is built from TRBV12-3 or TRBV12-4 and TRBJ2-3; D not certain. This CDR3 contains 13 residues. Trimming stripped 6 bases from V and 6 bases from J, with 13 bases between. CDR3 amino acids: CASSPVPLDTQYF. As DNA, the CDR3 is TGTGCCAGCAGCCCGGTCCCATTGGATACGCAGTATTTT.

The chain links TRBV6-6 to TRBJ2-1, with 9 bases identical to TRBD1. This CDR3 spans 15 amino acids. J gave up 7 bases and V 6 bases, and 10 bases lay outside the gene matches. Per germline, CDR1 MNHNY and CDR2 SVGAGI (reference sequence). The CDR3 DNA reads TGTGCCAGCAGGTCGGGACAGGGCGGATGGAATGAGCAGTTCTTC. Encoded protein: CASRSGQGGWNEQFF.

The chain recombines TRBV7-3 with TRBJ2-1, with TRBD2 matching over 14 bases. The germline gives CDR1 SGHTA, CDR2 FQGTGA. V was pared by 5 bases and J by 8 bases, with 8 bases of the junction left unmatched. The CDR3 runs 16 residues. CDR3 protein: CASSTGTSGSSYEQFF. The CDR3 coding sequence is TGTGCCAGCAGCACAGGGACTAGCGGGAGTAGCTATGAGCAGTTCTTC.

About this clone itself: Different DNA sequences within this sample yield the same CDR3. CDR3 sequence: CASSSPGRGGYTF. Here the CDR3 DNA reads TGTGCCAGCAGCTCCCCGGGGAGGGGCGGCTACACCTTC. V gene TRBV7-3 combines with J gene TRBJ1-2, with D possibly being TRBD1 (5 bases). The CDR3 sequence is 13 residues long. CDR1 and CDR2 from the germline V gene are SGHTA and FQGTGA. Trimming stripped 4 bases from V and 8 bases from J, with 14 bases between. The full variable domain, completed using reference TRBV7-3 and TRBJ1-2, is GAGVSQTPSNKVTEKGKYVELRCDPISGHTALYWYRQSLGQGPEFLIYFQGTGAADDSGLPNDRFFAVRPEGSVSTLKIQRTERGDSAVYLCASSSPGRGGYTFGSGTRLTVV.

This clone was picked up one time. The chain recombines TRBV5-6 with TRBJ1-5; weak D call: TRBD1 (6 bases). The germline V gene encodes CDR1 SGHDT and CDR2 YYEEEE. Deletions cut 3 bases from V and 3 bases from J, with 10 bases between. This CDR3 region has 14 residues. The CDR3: CASSSGQYNQPQHF. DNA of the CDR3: TGTGCCAGCAGCTCTGGACAGTACAATCAGCCCCAGCATTTT.

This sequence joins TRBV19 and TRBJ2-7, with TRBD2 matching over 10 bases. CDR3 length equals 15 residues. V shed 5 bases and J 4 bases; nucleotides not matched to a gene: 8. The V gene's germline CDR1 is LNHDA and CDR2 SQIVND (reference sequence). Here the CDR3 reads CASSPRASGSYEQYF. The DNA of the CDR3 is TGTGCCAGTAGTCCTCGGGCTAGCGGGAGTTACGAGCAGTACTTC. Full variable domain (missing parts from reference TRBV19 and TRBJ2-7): DGGITQSPKYLFRKEGQNVTLSCEQNLNHDAMYWYRQDPGQGLRLIYYSQIVNDFQKGDIAEGYSVSREKKESFPLTVTSAQKNPTAFYLCASSPRASGSYEQYFGPGTRLTVT.

This CDR3 is CASSQGRRLRQETQYF. The CDR3 DNA reads as TGTGCCAGCAGCCAAGGACGCAGGTTACGGCAAGAGACCCAGTACTTC. V gene TRBV14 combines with J gene TRBJ2-5; D is unresolved. CDR3 length: 16 amino acids. Per germline, CDR1 SGHDN and CDR2 FVKESK. V shed 1 base and J shed 2 bases, with 14 bases lying between them.